These 23 T cell receptor beta chains originate from one sample sequenced in a study of blood T cell repertoires in COVID-19. The table came from immunoSEQ multiplex PCR; TCRdb's copy has only in-frame clones and leaves some out. The sample lists a few hundred thousand clones; approximately 85% were seen once. Specimen: peripheral blood. The receptors here all came from a human donor with COVID-19, enrolled during active disease. The donor label of this sample is uncertain.

This chain connects TRBV29-1 to TRBJ2-1; D is perhaps TRBD1 (5 bases). Trimming pared 5 bases from V and 5 bases from J, leaving 13 bases between. From germline, CDR1 is SQVTM and CDR2 ANQGSEA. This CDR3 has 13 residues. This CDR3 is CSVSIQGNNEQFF. CDR3 DNA sequence: TGCAGCGTTTCGATCCAGGGAAACAATGAGCAGTTCTTC.

This clone was detected a few times. Here the CDR3 DNA reads TGTGCCAGCAGCTTAGAAGCTCGGGGACTAGCGGGCTCCTACGAGCAGTACTTC. The encoded protein is CASSLEARGLAGSYEQYF. The V call is TRBV7-2, the J call TRBJ2-7; 12 bases line up with TRBD2. This CDR3 is built from 18 residues. The V gene end was trimmed by 1 base and the J gene end by 0 bases; junction bases not matched to a gene: 7. CDR1 is SGHTA and CDR2 is FQGNSA in the germline V gene.

The chain employs TRBV5-5 and TRBJ1-4; 7 positions match TRBD1. Germline V CDR1 and CDR2: SGHKS, YYEKEE (reference sequence). The CDR3 length is 15 residues. Trimming took 4 bases from V and 4 from J; bases not matched to a gene: 7. CDR3 sequence reads: CASSQGDSRNEKLFF. The CDR3 nucleotides are TGTGCCAGCAGCCAGGGGGACAGTCGTAATGAAAAACTGTTTTTT.

The chain joins TRBV27 to TRBJ1-4, with D perhaps matching TRBD1 (6 bases). The CDR3 extends over 16 amino acids. The germline CDR1 and CDR2 sequences are MNHEY and SMNVEV (reference sequence). The V end lost 0 bases, the J end lost 6 bases, and 14 bases lay between the germline ends. CDR3 sequence reads: CASSLSADRQDEKLFF. The CDR3 DNA reads as TGTGCCAGCAGTTTATCAGCCGACAGGCAAGATGAAAAACTGTTTTTT.

The chain couples TRBV28 to TRBJ2-4; D might be TRBD2 (6 bases). Germline values: CDR1 MDHEN, CDR2 SYDVKM. The CDR3 has 15 amino acids. Trimming pared 2 bases from V and 1 base from J, leaving 9 bases between. CDR3 nucleotide sequence: TGTGCCAGCAGTTTACAGGAGGGGGCCAAAAACATTCAGTACTTC. Translated: CASSLQEGAKNIQYF.

The V call is TRBV20-1, the J call TRBJ1-2; D uncertain. V was clipped by 3 bases and J by 3 bases, with 11 bases between them. This CDR3 has 13 residues. Germline V gene data show CDR1 as DFQATT and CDR2 as SNEGSKA (reference sequence). The CDR3 sequence is CSASEAADYGYTF. The CDR3 DNA follows: TGCAGTGCTAGTGAGGCGGCAGACTATGGCTACACCTTC.

V is TRBV12-3 or TRBV12-4 and J is TRBJ2-5; possibly TRBD2 for D (6 bases). The CDR3 length is 13 residues. V was cut by 10 bases and J by 1 base, with 13 bases left in between. CDR3 amino acids: CATRRGSQETQYF. DNA for the CDR3: TGTGCCACCCGGAGGGGCAGCCAAGAGACCCAGTACTTC.

J is TRBJ1-6 and V is TRBV28; 8 positions match TRBD1. Unmatched junction bases numbered 8, after V lost 6 bases and J lost 10 bases. CDR3 length: 14 amino acids. The germline gives CDR1 MDHEN, CDR2 SYDVKM. This CDR3 is CASSPDRDYSPLHF. The CDR3 DNA follows: TGTGCCAGCAGCCCGGACAGGGATTACTCACCCCTCCACTTT.

The J gene is TRBJ1-2, the V gene TRBV28; 8 bases agree with TRBD1. V lost 2 bases to trimming and J lost 8 bases; unmatched junction nucleotides: 4. The CDR3 totals 13 residues. Germline V gene lookup returns CDR1 MDHEN and CDR2 SYDVKM. The CDR3 DNA is TGTGCCAGCAGTTTACAGGGGGCGAAAGGCTACACCTTC. It is translated as CASSLQGAKGYTF.

This sequence joins TRBV9 and TRBJ1-1; 8 bases align to TRBD1. The CDR3 is made up of 13 amino acids. Germline V gives CDR1 SGDLS, CDR2 YYNGEE. V shed 9 bases, J shed 3 bases, and the junction held 7 bases outside the gene matches. CDR3 region: CATSHRGDTEAFF. In DNA form, the CDR3 reads TGTGCCACTTCTCACAGGGGGGACACTGAAGCTTTCTTT.

The V call is TRBV4-3, the J call TRBJ2-2; 9 bases align to TRBD2. The germline gives CDR1 LGHNA, CDR2 YSLEER. The CDR3 extends over 16 amino acids. V shed 4 bases, J shed 1 base, and the junction held 4 bases outside the gene matches. The CDR3 protein is CASSRRLAENTGELFF. As DNA, the CDR3 is TGCGCCAGCAGCCGTAGACTAGCGGAGAACACCGGGGAGCTGTTTTTT.

This clone was counted between two and nine times. The chain is built from TRBV19 and TRBJ1-2; tentatively, D is TRBD1 (5 bases). CDR1 is LNHDA and CDR2 is SQIVND in the germline V gene (reference sequence). The germline V and J ends were trimmed by 1 base and 10 bases, with 13 bases remaining between them. CDR3 size: 13 residues. CDR3 protein: CASSIVTQGYYTF. The CDR3 nucleotides read TGTGCCAGTAGTATAGTTACCCAGGGATACTACACCTTC.

The chain has TRBV3-1 (or the pseudogene TRBV3-2) and TRBJ1-2; 11 bases match TRBD1. The ends lost 2 bases at V and 7 bases at J; junction bases unmatched: 3. Germline CDR1 LGHDT, CDR2 YNNKEL (reference sequence). CDR3 length equals 14 residues. The CDR3 here is CASSQPGTGGGYTF. The CDR3 DNA reads TGTGCCAGCAGCCAACCCGGGACAGGGGGTGGCTACACCTTC.

The chain is built from TRBV24-1 and TRBJ2-1; tentatively, D is TRBD2 (7 bases). Trimming removed 7 bases from V and 0 bases from J, with 18 bases in between. The CDR3 contains 17 residues. The germline gives CDR1 KGHDR, CDR2 SFDVKD. CDR3 bases: TGTGCCACCAGGGGGGGGCGTCGGGACACCTCCTACAATGAGCAGTTCTTC. This sequence encodes CATRGGRRDTSYNEQFF.

The chain recombines TRBV28 with TRBJ2-5; 8 bases align to TRBD1. V shed 5 bases and J 5 bases; nucleotides not matched to a gene: 7. The germline CDR1 and CDR2 sequences are MDHEN and SYDVKM. The CDR3 covers 14 residues. CDR3 coding DNA: TGTGCCAGCAGTCCACGGACAGGGACGGAGACCCAGTACTTC. Translated: CASSPRTGTETQYF.

The chain combines TRBV5-8 with TRBJ1-5; tentatively, D is TRBD1 (5 bases). CDR3 length: 16 amino acids. Germline CDR1 reads SGHTS; CDR2 reads YDEGEE. The ends were cut back, 4 bases at V and 2 bases at J, with 16 bases in the middle. The CDR3, as DNA: TGTGCCAGCAGCCCGAGCGGGGCCAGGGGCAATCAGCCCCAGCATTTT. Translated, it gives CASSPSGARGNQPQHF.

The genes are TRBV19 and TRBJ2-6, with 7 bases fitting TRBD1. The CDR3 totals 15 residues. The germline CDR1 and CDR2 sequences are LNHDA and SQIVND (reference sequence). With 9 bases clipped from V and 3 bases from J, the junction kept 8 bases outside the gene matches. The CDR3 loop is CASRQGALGANVLTF. The CDR3 DNA follows: TGTGCCAGCAGACAGGGAGCGCTTGGGGCCAACGTCCTGACTTTC.

V and J are TRBV10-3 and TRBJ1-1; a weak D match, TRBD1 (6 bases). The V and J ends lost 10 bases and 0 bases respectively, with 9 bases between them. The CDR3 has 12 residues. Germline V gene sequence: CDR1 ENHRY, CDR2 SYGVKD. The CDR3 here is CATQGLNTEAFF. The DNA for the CDR3 is TGTGCCACGCAGGGGTTGAACACTGAAGCTTTCTTT.

This chain links TRBV30 with TRBJ1-5, with TRBD1 matching over 8 bases. The length of the CDR3 is 14 residues. The V gene's germline CDR1 is GTSNPN and CDR2 SVGIG (reference sequence). V shed 1 base, J shed 9 bases, and the junction held 8 bases outside the gene matches. The CDR3 bases are TGTGCCTGGAGTGAAGGACAGGGAGGGTGGCCCCAGCATTTT. Amino acids: CAWSEGQGGWPQHF.

V is TRBV7-9 and J is TRBJ1-1; D not resolved. V lost 1 base to trimming and J lost 6 bases, with 9 bases between them. From germline, CDR1 is SEHNR and CDR2 FQNEAQ (reference sequence). The CDR3 is 13 amino acids. DNA for the CDR3: TGTGCCAGCAGCTTAGACTTTCGGGCTGAAGCTTTCTTT. Amino acid sequence: CASSLDFRAEAFF.

The chain recombines TRBV5-8 with TRBJ1-2; 7 nucleotides agree with TRBD1. This CDR3 is 17 amino acids long. The J segment lost 3 bases and the V segment lost 0 bases, leaving 11 bases of the junction unmatched. Germline V gene data show CDR1 as SGHTS and CDR2 as YDEGEE. In DNA form, the CDR3 reads TGTGCCAGCAGCTTGGTCCGGGAAGGGGGCGTGTACTATGGCTACACCTTC. As protein: CASSLVREGGVYYGYTF. The whole variable domain, filled in from reference TRBV5-8 and TRBJ1-2, reads EAGVTQSPTHLIKTRGQQATLRCSPISGHTSVYWYQQALGLGLQFLLWYDEGEERNRGNFPPRFSGRQFPNYSSELNVNALELEDSALYLCASSLVREGGVYYGYTFGSGTRLTVV.

This rearrangement joins TRBV10-2 to TRBJ2-3, with 9 bases aligning to TRBD2. With V trimmed by 2 bases and J by 7 bases, 4 bases remained unmatched. The CDR3 sequence is 14 residues long. Germline-derived CDR1 and CDR2 are WSHSY and SAAADI. The CDR3 is CASSELAGINTQYF. In nucleotides, the CDR3 is TGCGCCAGCAGTGAGCTAGCGGGAATAAATACGCAGTATTTT.

This sequence joins TRBV14 and TRBJ2-5; 11 bases line up with TRBD2. The CDR3 length is 14 residues. Germline CDR1 reads SGHDN; CDR2 reads FVKESK. V lost 5 bases and J lost 4; bases outside the gene matches: 3. The CDR3 DNA follows: TGTGCCAGCAGCGTGGGACTAGCGGTAGAGACCCAGTACTTC. It specifies CASSVGLAVETQYF. Full variable domain (outside the CDR3, taken from reference TRBV14 and TRBJ2-5): EAGVTQFPSHSVIEKGQTVTLRCDPISGHDNLYWYRRVMGKEIKFLLHFVKESKQDESGMPNNRFLAERTGGTYSTLKVQPAELEDSGVYFCASSVGLAVETQYFGPGTRLLVL.